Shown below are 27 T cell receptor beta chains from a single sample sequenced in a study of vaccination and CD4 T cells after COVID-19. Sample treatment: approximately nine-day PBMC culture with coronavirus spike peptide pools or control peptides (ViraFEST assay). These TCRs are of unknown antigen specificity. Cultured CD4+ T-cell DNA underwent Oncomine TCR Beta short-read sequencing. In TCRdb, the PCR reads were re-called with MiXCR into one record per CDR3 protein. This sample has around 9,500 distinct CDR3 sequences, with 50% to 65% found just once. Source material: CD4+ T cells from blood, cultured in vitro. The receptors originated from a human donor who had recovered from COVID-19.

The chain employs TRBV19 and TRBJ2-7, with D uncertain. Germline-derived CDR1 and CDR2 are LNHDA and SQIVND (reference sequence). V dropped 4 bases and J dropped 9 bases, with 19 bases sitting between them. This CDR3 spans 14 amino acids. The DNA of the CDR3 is TGTGCCAGTAGTACCGAGGAAGGTACGTCTGGGCAGTACTTC. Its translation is CASSTEEGTSGQYF.

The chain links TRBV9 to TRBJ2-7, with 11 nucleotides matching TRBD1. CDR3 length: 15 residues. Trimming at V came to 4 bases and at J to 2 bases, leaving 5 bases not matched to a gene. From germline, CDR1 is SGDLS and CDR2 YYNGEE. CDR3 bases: TGTGCCAGCAGCACAGGACAGGGGGCTACCTACGAGCAGTACTTC. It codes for CASSTGQGATYEQYF.

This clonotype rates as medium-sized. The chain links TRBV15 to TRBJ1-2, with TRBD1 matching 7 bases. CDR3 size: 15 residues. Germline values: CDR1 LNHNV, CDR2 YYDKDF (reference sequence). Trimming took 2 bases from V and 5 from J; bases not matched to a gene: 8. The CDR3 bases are TGTGCCACCAGCAGATCCTCGGACAGGAGGTATGGCTACACCTTC. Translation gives CATSRSSDRRYGYTF.

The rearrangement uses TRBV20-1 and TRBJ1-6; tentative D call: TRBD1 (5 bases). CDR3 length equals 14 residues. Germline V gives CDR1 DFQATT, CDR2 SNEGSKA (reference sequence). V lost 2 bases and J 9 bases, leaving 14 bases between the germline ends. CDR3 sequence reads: CSARPGTGLSPLHF. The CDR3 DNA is TGCAGTGCTAGACCCGGGACCGGGCTTTCACCCCTCCACTTT.

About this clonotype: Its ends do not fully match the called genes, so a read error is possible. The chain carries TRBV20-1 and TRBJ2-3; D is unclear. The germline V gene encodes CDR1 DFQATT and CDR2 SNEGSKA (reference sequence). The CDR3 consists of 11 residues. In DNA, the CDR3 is TGCAGTGCTCGAGAGCCTAATACGCAGTATTTT. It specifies CSAREPNTQYF.

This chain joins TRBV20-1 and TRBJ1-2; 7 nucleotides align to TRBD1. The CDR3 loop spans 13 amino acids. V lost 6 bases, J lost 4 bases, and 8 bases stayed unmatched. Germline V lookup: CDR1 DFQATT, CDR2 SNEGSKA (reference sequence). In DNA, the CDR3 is TGCAGTGCCAGCCGGGACAGCCTCTATGGCTACACCTTC. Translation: CSASRDSLYGYTF.

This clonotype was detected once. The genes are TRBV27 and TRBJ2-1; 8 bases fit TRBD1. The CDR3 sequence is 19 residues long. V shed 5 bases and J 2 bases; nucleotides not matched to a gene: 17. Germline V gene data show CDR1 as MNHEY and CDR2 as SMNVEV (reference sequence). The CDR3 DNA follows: TGTGCCAGCAGTCAAGGACAGGGTAAGGGATCGGTGCCCTACAATGAGCAGTTCTTC. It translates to CASSQGQGKGSVPYNEQFF.

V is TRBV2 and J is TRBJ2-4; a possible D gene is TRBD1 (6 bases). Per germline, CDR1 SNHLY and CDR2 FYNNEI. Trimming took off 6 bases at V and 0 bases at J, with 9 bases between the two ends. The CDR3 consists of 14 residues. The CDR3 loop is CASRDSLAKNIQYF. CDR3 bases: TGTGCCAGCAGGGACAGCCTAGCCAAAAACATTCAGTACTTC.

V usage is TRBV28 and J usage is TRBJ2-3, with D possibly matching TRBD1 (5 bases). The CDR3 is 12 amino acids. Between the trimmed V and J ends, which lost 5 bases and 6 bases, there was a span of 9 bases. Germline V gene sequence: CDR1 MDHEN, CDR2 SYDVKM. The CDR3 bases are TGTGCCAGCAGTATGGGGCGGGATACGCAGTATTTT. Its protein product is CASSMGRDTQYF.

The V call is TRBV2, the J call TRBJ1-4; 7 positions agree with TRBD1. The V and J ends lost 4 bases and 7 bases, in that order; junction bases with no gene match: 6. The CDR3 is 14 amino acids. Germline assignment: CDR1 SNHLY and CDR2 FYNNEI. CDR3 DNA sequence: TGTGCCAGCAGTGTTGAGGGGGCTGGTGAAAAACTGTTTTTT. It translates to CASSVEGAGEKLFF. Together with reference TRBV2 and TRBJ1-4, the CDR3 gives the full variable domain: EPEVTQTPSHQVTQMGQEVILRCVPISNHLYFYWYRQILGQKVEFLVSFYNNEISEKSEIFDDQFSVERPDGSNFTLKIRSTKLEDSAMYFCASSVEGAGEKLFFGSGTQLSVL.

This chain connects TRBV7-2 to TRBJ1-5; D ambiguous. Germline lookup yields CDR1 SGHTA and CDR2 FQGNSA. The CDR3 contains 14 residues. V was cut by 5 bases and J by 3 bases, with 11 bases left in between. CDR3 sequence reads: CASSLFASNQPQHF. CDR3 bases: TGTGCCAGCAGCCTCTTCGCCTCCAATCAGCCCCAGCATTTT.

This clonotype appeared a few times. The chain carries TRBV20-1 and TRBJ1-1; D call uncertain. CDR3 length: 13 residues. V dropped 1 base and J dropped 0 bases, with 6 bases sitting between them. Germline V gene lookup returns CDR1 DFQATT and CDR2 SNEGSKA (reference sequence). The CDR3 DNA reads TGCAGTGCTAGAGCGGGAGTGAACACTGAAGCTTTCTTT. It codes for CSARAGVNTEAFF.

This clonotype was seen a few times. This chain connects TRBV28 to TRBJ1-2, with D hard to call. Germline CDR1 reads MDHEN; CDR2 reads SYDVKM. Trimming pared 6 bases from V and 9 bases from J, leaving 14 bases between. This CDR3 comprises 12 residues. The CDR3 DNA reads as TGTGCCAGCAGCCAACTTGTGTCGAGCTACACCTTC. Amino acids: CASSQLVSSYTF.

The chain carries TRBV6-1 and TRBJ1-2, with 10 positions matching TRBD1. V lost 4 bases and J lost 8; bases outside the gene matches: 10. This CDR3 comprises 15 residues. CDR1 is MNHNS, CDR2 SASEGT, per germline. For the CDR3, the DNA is TGTGCCAGCAGTGGGCAGACAGGGGGCATACCCGGCTACACCTTC. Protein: CASSGQTGGIPGYTF.

CDR3: CASSLLMGTGELFF. CDR3 bases: TGTGCCAGCAGCTTACTTATGGGGACCGGGGAGCTGTTTTTT. The chain links TRBV7-3 to TRBJ2-2; D not resolved. This CDR3 comprises 14 residues. The V and J ends lost 2 bases and 5 bases respectively, with 9 bases between them. CDR1 is SGHTA and CDR2 is FQGTGA in the germline V gene.

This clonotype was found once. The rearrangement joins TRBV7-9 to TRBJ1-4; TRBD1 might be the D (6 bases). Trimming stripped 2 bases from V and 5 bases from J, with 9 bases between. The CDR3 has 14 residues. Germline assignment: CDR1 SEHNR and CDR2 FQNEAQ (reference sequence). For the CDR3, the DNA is TGTGCCAGCAGCTTAAGAGGGGGGAATGAAAAACTGTTTTTT. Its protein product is CASSLRGGNEKLFF.

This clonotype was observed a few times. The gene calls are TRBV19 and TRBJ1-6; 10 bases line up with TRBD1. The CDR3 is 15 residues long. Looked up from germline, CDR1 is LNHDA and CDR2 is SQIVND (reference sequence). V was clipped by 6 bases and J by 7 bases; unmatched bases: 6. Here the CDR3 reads CASRQETGGNSPLHF. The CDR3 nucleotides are TGTGCCAGTAGACAAGAGACAGGGGGCAATTCACCCCTCCACTTT.

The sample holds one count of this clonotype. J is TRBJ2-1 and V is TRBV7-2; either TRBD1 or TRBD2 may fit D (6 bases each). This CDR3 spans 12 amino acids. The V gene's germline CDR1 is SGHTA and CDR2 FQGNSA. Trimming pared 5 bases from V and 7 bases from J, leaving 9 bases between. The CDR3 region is CASSRGLNEQFF. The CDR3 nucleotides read TGTGCCAGCAGCCGGGGGCTAAATGAGCAGTTCTTC. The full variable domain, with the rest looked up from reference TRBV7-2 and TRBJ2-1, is GAGVSQSPSNKVTEKGKDVELRCDPISGHTALYWYRQSLGQGLEFLIYFQGNSAPDKSGLPSDRFSAERTGGSVSTLTIQRTQQEDSAVYLCASSRGLNEQFFGPGTRLTVL.

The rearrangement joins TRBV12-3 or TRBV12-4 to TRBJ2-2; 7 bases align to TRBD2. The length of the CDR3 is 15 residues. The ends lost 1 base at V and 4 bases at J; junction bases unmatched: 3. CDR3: CASSLGGGSTGELFF. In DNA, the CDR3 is TGTGCCAGCAGTTTAGGGGGAGGGAGCACCGGGGAGCTGTTTTTT.

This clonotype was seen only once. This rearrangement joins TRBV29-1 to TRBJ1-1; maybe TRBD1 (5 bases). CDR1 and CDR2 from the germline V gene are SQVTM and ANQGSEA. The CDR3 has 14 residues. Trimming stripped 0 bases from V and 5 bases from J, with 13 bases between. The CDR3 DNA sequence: TGCAGCGTTGAAGATTACCTGAAGGGGACTGAAGCTTTCTTT. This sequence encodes CSVEDYLKGTEAFF.

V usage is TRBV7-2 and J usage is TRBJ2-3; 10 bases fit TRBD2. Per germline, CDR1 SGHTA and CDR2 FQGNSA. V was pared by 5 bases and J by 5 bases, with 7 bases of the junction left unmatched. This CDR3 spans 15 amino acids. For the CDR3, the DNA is TGTGCCAGCAGCCCAGTAGCGGGGGGCAGAGATACGCAGTATTTT. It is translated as CASSPVAGGRDTQYF.

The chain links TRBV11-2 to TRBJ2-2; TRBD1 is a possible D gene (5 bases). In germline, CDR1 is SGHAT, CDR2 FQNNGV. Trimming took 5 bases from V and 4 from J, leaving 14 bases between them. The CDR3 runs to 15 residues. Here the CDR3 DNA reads TGTGCCAGCAGCGGGGAACAGGTGATCACCGGGGAGCTGTTTTTT. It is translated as CASSGEQVITGELFF.

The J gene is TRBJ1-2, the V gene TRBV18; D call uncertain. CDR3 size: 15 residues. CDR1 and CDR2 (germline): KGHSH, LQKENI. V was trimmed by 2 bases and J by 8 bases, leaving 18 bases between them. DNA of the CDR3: TGTGCCAGCTCACCATCTTCGACCCCCGTGGTCGGCTACACCTTC. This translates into CASSPSSTPVVGYTF. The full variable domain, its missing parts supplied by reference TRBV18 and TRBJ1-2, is NAGVMQNPRHLVRRRGQEARLRCSPMKGHSHVYWYRQLPEEGLKFMVYLQKENIIDESGMPKERFSAEFPKEGPSILRIQQVVRGDSAAYFCASSPSSTPVVGYTFGSGTRLTVV.

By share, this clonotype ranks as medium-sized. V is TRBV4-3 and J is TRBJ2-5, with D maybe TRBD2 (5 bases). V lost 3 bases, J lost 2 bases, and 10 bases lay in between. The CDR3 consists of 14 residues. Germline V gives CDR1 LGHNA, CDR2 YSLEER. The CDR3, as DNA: TGCGCCAGCAGCCACCCCCCGGGGCAAGAGACCCAGTACTTC. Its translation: CASSHPPGQETQYF.

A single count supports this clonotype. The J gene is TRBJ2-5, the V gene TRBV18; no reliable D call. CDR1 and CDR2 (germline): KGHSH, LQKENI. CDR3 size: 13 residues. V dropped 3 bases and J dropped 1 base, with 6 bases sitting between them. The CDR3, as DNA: TGTGCCAGCTCACCGAGGAGCCAAGAGACCCAGTACTTC. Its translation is CASSPRSQETQYF.

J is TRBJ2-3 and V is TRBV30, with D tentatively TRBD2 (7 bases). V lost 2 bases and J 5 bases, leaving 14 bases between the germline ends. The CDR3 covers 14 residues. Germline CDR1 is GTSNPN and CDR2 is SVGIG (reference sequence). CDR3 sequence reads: CAWSPGGGGDTQYF. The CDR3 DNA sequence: TGTGCCTGGAGTCCCGGGGGAGGGGGAGATACGCAGTATTTT.

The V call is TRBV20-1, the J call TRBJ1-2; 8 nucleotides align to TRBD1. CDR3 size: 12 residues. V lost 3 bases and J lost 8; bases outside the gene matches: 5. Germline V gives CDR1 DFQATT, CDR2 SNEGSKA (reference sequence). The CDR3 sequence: CSARSGGYGYTF. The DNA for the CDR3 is TGCAGTGCTAGGTCAGGGGGCTACGGCTACACCTTC.